The 2 T cell receptor beta chains below all came from one sample that was sequenced in a study of spatial heterogeneity in lung cancer. One entry per CDR3 protein results from TCRdb running MiXCR on the 5' RACE reads. Of about 120,000 distinct CDR3 sequences in the sample, over 9% were seen once. Time point here: blood at routine non-recurrence follow-up after resection. Sequencing was performed on whole RNA extracted from tumor and nontumor lung tissue, or from frozen PBMC, and the material was left unsorted. Sequencing was performed on PBMCs, taken at follow-up. The source of these receptors is a male donor with early-stage non-small cell lung cancer.

This clonotype was counted only a few times. The chain employs TRBV14 and TRBJ1-5; maybe TRBD1 (5 bases). V was shortened by 2 bases and J by 4 bases, with 6 bases between the two germline ends. The CDR3 is 13 amino acids. The germline CDR1 and CDR2 sequences are SGHDN and FVKESK. CDR3 residues: CASSQNRNQPQHF. Written as DNA, the CDR3 is TGTGCCAGCAGCCAAAACAGGAATCAGCCCCAGCATTTT.

This clonotype was recorded at least ten times. The rearrangement links TRBV5-1 to TRBJ2-6, with D perhaps TRBD1 (6 bases). The CDR3 has 14 amino acids. Trimming cost V 3 bases and J 2 bases, with 6 bases left between them. Germline values: CDR1 SGHRS, CDR2 YFSETQ. In DNA, the CDR3 is TGCGCCAGCAGCTCAGGGGCTGGGGCCAACGTCCTGACTTTC. Protein product: CASSSGAGANVLTF. Based on the CDR3 plus reference TRBV5-1 and TRBJ2-6, the full variable domain is KAGVTQTPRYLIKTRGQQVTLSCSPISGHRSVSWYQQTPGQGLQFLFEYFSETQRNKGNFPGRFSGRQFSNSRSEMNVSTLELGDSALYLCASSSGAGANVLTFGAGSRLTVL.